This passage covers 14 T cell receptor beta chains from one sample sequenced in a study of T cells in Graves' hyperthyroidism and ophthalmopathy. Amplification of TCR beta CDR3 regions used RNA as the template. The HTBI primer set served for first-round RT-PCR of the TCR CDR3. TCRdb re-analysed the multiplex PCR reads in MiXCR, keeping a single row per CDR3 protein. The sample yields 300,000 to 450,000 distinct CDR3 sequences, 20% to 25% seen once. Sequenced input: blood. The receptors come from a man aged 50-60 years with Graves' hyperthyroidism.

This clonotype was observed a handful of times. The chain recombines TRBV5-1 with TRBJ2-3; no firm D call. The CDR3 length is 15 residues. V gave up 4 bases and J gave up 1 base, with 13 bases separating them. Germline assignment: CDR1 SGHRS and CDR2 YFSETQ. The CDR3 DNA follows: TGCGCCAGCAGCGAAGACGGTGGGGGCACAGATACGCAGTATTTT. Amino acids: CASSEDGGGTDTQYF.

The gene calls are TRBV24-1 and TRBJ2-2, with 8 nucleotides matching TRBD1. CDR1 KGHDR and CDR2 SFDVKD come from the germline V gene. The CDR3 covers 19 residues. J was trimmed by 6 bases and V by 7 bases; bases with no gene match: 21. CDR3 in amino acids: CATSLSVLTSGGRAGELFF. Here the CDR3 DNA reads TGTGCCACCAGCCTAAGTGTCCTTACCTCAGGGGGCCGAGCCGGGGAGCTGTTTTTT.

Points on this clonotype: This may be a read error, as it is one base from a much larger clone. The chain couples TRBV12-3 or TRBV12-4 to TRBJ2-7; a weak D match, TRBD2 (6 bases). CDR3 length: 13 residues. V was cut by 5 bases and J by 5 bases, with 13 bases left in between. CDR3 nucleotide sequence: TGTGCCAGCAGTCACGGGGGTTGGGACGAGCAGTACTTC. Translating it yields CASSHGGWDEQYF.

This clonotype showed up just a few times. The rearrangement joins TRBV20-1 to TRBJ2-5, with D perhaps assigned TRBD1 or TRBD2 (5 bases each). V shed 0 bases and J shed 5 bases, with 10 bases lying between them. Germline assignment: CDR1 DFQATT and CDR2 SNEGSKA (reference sequence). CDR3 size: 13 residues. DNA of the CDR3: TGCAGTGCTAGAGACGGGGCCGTTGAGACCCAGTACTTC. Amino acid sequence: CSARDGAVETQYF.

This clonotype was seen a few times. This chain links TRBV2 with TRBJ2-4; D might be TRBD2 (7 bases). Germline CDR1 SNHLY, CDR2 FYNNEI. V was pared by 7 bases and J by 8 bases, with 15 bases between. The CDR3 sequence is 13 residues long. The CDR3 is CASTRGGGDIQYF. CDR3 DNA: TGTGCCAGCACCCGAGGGGGGGGGGACATTCAGTACTTC.

The chain employs TRBV6-1 and TRBJ2-7, with 8 nucleotides matching TRBD1. The CDR3 runs 14 residues. The V gene's germline CDR1 is MNHNS and CDR2 SASEGT. V dropped 5 bases and J dropped 2; count of bases not matched to a gene: 5. The CDR3 region is CASSNRGSTYEQYF. CDR3 sequence (DNA): TGTGCCAGCAGTAACAGGGGGTCTACCTACGAGCAGTACTTC.

This clonotype was counted only a few times. V gene TRBV29-1 combines with J gene TRBJ2-5; 8 positions match TRBD1. V lost 4 bases, J lost 2 bases, and 9 bases stayed unmatched. CDR3 length equals 15 residues. The V gene's germline CDR1 is SQVTM and CDR2 ANQGSEA. The CDR3 here is CSVATGGTPQETQYF. As DNA, the CDR3 is TGCAGCGTTGCAACAGGGGGGACACCTCAAGAGACCCAGTACTTC.

Note on this clonotype: A read error may explain this, as a much larger clone is one base away. V and J are TRBV11-2 and TRBJ2-3; D might be TRBD2 (5 bases). The CDR3 is 15 residues long. Germline CDR1 is SGHAT and CDR2 is FQNNGV. Trimming removed 6 bases from V and 4 bases from J, with 17 bases in between. CDR3 protein: CASRAELVSADTQYF. CDR3 coding DNA: TGTGCCAGCAGAGCTGAGCTGGTTAGCGCAGATACGCAGTATTTT.

Many counts were recorded for this clonotype. The genes are TRBV3-1 and TRBJ2-1; TRBD2 matches at 8 bases. This CDR3 spans 14 amino acids. CDR1 LGHDT and CDR2 YNNKEL come from the germline V gene (reference sequence). The V segment lost 3 bases and the J segment 9 bases; nucleotides outside the gene matches: 7. CDR3 DNA sequence: TGTGCCAGCAGCCAGCCGGGACTAGAGGGTGAGCAGTTCTTC. Amino acids: CASSQPGLEGEQFF.

In this sample, this clonotype turned up many times. V and J are TRBV7-9 and TRBJ2-7, with TRBD1 matching over 8 bases. Germline V gene lookup returns CDR1 SEHNR and CDR2 FQNEAQ (reference sequence). V gave up 7 bases and J gave up 3 bases; unmatched junction bases: 11. This CDR3 spans 15 amino acids. For the CDR3, the DNA is TGTGCCAGCACCGTGACTGGACAGGGTAACTACGAGCAGTACTTC. Translation: CASTVTGQGNYEQYF.

The V and J genes are TRBV10-3 and TRBJ2-1; D ambiguous. Trimming shortened V by 4 bases and J by 8 bases, and 21 bases separated the two germline ends. The CDR3 length is 16 residues. Germline CDR1 ENHRY, CDR2 SYGVKD. CDR3 sequence (DNA): TGTGCCATCAGTGCCCACCAGCTCCCCCGCCAAGATGAGCAGTTCTTC. It is translated as CAISAHQLPRQDEQFF.

The chain links TRBV18 to TRBJ2-7; D may be TRBD1 or TRBD2 (6 bases each). Germline V gene data show CDR1 as KGHSH and CDR2 as LQKENI. This CDR3 contains 15 residues. Trimming stripped 1 base from V and 0 bases from J, with 10 bases between. The CDR3 spells CASSPQGGASYEQYF. CDR3 bases: TGTGCCAGCTCACCACAGGGGGGAGCCTCCTACGAGCAGTACTTC.

The chain links TRBV28 to TRBJ1-1, with 7 bases lining up with TRBD1. The CDR3 is 14 residues long. Losses at the gene ends were 6 bases for V and 1 base for J; bases not matched to a gene: 5. CDR1 and CDR2 (germline): MDHEN, SYDVKM. The CDR3 sequence: CASRETGWNTEAFF. The CDR3 nucleotides are TGTGCCAGCAGAGAGACAGGGTGGAACACTGAAGCTTTCTTT.

There are a few counts of this clonotype. The chain joins TRBV7-9 to TRBJ2-7, with TRBD2 as a possible D gene (7 bases). The CDR3 consists of 15 residues. Germline CDR1 and CDR2: SEHNR and FQNEAQ (reference sequence). Deletions cut 2 bases from V and 5 bases from J, with 16 bases between. For the CDR3, the DNA is TGTGCCAGCAGCTTAATGGGGGGGCTGAAGGACGAGCAGTACTTC. This encodes CASSLMGGLKDEQYF.